This record concerns one T cell receptor beta chain sequence. This clonotype has at least ten counts. It has no known antigen specificity. No clone much larger than this one lies a single base away; base qualities are absent. The sample's time point, from its label and the paper: before trial treatment. Donors were enrolled in RACIN, a single-arm phase I dose-escalation trial in which nivolumab, ipilimumab, aspirin, low-dose cyclophosphamide and low-dose radiotherapy were combined. Eligible patients had advanced, TIL-negative solid tumors. This entry belongs to a study of low-dose radiotherapy and immunotherapy resistance in tumors (dated by TCRdb to between 2021 and 2023). In the study overall: Cohort 1 received 0.5 Gy per fraction every 2 weeks, with a prescribed total PTV dose of 6.5 Gy. Cohort 2 received 1 Gy per fraction every two weeks, with a total of 13 Gy over 26 weeks. Patients were given nivolumab as a 240 mg flat dose every two weeks and ipilimumab at 1 mg/kg every six weeks, with both drugs delivered intravenously. Cyclophosphamide 200 mg/m2 was given intravenously every two weeks, one day before each radiation and immunotherapy administration. Patients took aspirin 300 mg orally once daily for four cycles, starting on cycle 1 day 1. Randomization of trial participants into treatment groups was not performed. The translational analysis covered eight patients: three from the first dose cohort and the first five from the second dose cohort.

Superscript III and a set of TRAV- and TRBV-specific primers were used to synthesize first-strand cDNA, so that both TCRalpha and TCRbeta chains were covered. A roughly 20-cycle PCR with Phusion amplified the TCRs, pairing a constant-region primer with the adapter that was attached to the V primers. The isolated mRNA was amplified using the MessageAmp II aRNA Amplification Kit, with in vitro transcription performed for roughly 16 hours at 37 degrees C. mRNA for TCR sequencing was isolated with the Dynabeads mRNA DIRECT Purification Kit. A second approximately 23-cycle Phusion PCR added indexed Illumina adapters, and products were purified with AMPure XP beads. TCRalpha and TCRbeta libraries were deep-sequenced on an Illumina MiniSeq instrument. As for the original processing: Custom Perl scripts pooled TCR sequences encoding the same protein, removed out-of-frame sequences and computed each clonotype's abundance. The analysis excluded TCR sequences that were supported by just one read. The metrics used to describe the repertoires included Shannon entropy, Gini index, clonality, richness, and the frequency of TCRs shared between repertoires. TCRdb reprocessed the public reads (quality trimming at Q25 with fastp, clone calling with MiXCR) and kept in-frame beta chains. For every CDR3 protein sequence, its rows merge into one entry that carries the most common genes and DNA. The V and J calls were determined by TCRdb, not by the authors. The sample table records 75,000 to 95,000 distinct CDR3 sequences; 9.4% of these occur just once. The top ten constitute under 1.1% of the sample.

CDR1 and CDR2 were assigned from the germline V gene as MDHEN and SYDVKM. Relative to germline, V is 4 bases shorter and J is 2 bases shorter, with 13 bases between their ends. Measured from the cysteine to the phenylalanine, the CDR3 is 15 residues long. Of the read, only the CDR3 DNA is kept; its 45 bases are in frame from base 1. The material sequenced was PBMCs, taken before treatment. Recombination joined TRBV28 with TRBJ2-3, with the identity of the D gene unclear. This clonotype was sampled from a male donor with prostate cancer. In nucleotide form, the sequence is TGTGCCAGCAGTTCGTCATTTGGGCACACAGATACGCAGTATTTT. Translated, this is CASSSSFGHTDTQYF.